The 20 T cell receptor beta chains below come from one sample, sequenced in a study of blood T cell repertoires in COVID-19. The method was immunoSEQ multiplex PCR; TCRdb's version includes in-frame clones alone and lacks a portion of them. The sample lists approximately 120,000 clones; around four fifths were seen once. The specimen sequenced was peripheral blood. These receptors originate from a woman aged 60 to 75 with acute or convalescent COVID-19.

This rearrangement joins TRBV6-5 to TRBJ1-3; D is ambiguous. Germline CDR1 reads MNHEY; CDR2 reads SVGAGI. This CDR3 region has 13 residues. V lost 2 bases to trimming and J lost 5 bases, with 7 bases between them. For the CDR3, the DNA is TGTGCCAGCAGTTACCAACAGAGAAACACCATATATTTT. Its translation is CASSYQQRNTIYF.

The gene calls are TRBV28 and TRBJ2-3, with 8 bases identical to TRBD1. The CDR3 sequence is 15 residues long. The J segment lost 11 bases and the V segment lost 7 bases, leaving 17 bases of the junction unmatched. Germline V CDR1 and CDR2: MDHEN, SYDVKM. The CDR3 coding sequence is TGTGCCAGCACCGTCGTCGGCAGGGGGCAGGCCTGGCAGTATTTT. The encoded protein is CASTVVGRGQAWQYF.

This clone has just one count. The CDR3 nucleotides read TGTGCCAGTAGCCACACAGGGATTCGGGAAACTGAAGCTTTCTTT. This translates into CASSHTGIRETEAFF. The chain carries TRBV19 and TRBJ1-1, with D perhaps TRBD1 (6 bases). Germline V gene lookup returns CDR1 LNHDA and CDR2 SQIVND (reference sequence). Trimming pared 6 bases from V and 5 bases from J, leaving 19 bases between. The CDR3 runs 15 residues.

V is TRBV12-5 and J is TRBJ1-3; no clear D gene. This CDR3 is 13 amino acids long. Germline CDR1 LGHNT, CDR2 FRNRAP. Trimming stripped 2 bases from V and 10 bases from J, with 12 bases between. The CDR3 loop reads CASGLMSPTTIYF. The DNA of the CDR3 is TGTGCTAGTGGTTTGATGTCTCCCACAACCATATATTTT.

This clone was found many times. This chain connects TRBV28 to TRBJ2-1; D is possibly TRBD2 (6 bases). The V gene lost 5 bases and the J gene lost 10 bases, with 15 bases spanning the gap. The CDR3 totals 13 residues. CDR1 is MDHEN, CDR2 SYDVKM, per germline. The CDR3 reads CASSHGGTREQFF. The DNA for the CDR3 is TGTGCCAGCAGTCATGGGGGGACTCGGGAGCAGTTCTTC.

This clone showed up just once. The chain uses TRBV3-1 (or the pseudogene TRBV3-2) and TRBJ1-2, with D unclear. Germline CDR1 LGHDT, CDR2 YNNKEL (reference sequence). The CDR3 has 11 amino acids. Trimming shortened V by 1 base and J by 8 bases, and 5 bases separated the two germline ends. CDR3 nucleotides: TGTGCCAGCAGCCAAGGAGTAGGCTACACCTTC. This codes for CASSQGVGYTF.

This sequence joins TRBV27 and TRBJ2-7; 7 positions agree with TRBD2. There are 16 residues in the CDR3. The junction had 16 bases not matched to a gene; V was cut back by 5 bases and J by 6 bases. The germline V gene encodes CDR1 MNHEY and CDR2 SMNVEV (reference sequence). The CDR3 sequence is CASSTPGGGVSSEQYF. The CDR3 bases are TGTGCCAGCAGTACCCCGGGTGGGGGGGTTTCGAGCGAGCAGTACTTC.

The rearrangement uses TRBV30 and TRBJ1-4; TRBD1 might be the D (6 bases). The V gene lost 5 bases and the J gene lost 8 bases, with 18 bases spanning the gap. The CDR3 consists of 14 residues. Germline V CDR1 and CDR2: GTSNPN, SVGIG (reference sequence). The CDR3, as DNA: TGTGCCTGGGGGTCGGGGGGCGCGGAGGAAAAACTGTTTTTT. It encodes CAWGSGGAEEKLFF.

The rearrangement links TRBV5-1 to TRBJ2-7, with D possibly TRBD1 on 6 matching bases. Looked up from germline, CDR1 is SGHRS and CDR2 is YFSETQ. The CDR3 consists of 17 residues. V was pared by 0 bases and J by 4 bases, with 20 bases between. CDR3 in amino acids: CASSLGITGFYGYEQYF. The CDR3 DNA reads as TGCGCCAGCAGCTTGGGGATTACAGGGTTCTATGGGTACGAGCAGTACTTC.

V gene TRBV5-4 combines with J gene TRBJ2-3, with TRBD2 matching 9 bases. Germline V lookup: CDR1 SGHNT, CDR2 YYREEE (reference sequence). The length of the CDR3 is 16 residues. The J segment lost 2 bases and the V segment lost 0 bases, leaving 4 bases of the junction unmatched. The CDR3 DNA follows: TGTGCCAGCAGCTTGGTTGCTAGCGGGAACACAGATACGCAGTATTTT. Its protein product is CASSLVASGNTDTQYF.

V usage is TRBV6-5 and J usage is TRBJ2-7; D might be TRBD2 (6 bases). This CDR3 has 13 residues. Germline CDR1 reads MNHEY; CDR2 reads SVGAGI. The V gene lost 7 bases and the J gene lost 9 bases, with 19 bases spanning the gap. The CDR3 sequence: CASTKAGRTPQYF. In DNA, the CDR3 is TGTGCCAGCACAAAGGCGGGGCGTACGCCGCAGTACTTC.

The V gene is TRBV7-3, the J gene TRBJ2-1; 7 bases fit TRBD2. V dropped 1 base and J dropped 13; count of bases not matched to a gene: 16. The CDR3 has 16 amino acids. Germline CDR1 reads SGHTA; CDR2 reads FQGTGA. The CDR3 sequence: CASSLSGSGLPTQQFF. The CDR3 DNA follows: TGTGCCAGCAGCTTAAGCGGGTCGGGACTACCTACACAACAGTTCTTC.

CDR3 residues: CASSLDPGDQPQHF. CDR3 bases: TGCGCCAGCAGCTTGGACCCGGGGGATCAGCCCCAGCATTTT. The chain combines TRBV5-1 with TRBJ1-5; tentative D call: TRBD1 (5 bases). V lost 0 bases, J lost 5 bases, and 9 bases lay in between. The CDR3 length is 14 residues. From germline, CDR1 is SGHRS and CDR2 YFSETQ. Full variable domain (outside the CDR3, taken from reference TRBV5-1 and TRBJ1-5): KAGVTQTPRYLIKTRGQQVTLSCSPISGHRSVSWYQQTPGQGLQFLFEYFSETQRNKGNFPGRFSGRQFSNSRSEMNVSTLELGDSALYLCASSLDPGDQPQHFGDGTRLSIL.

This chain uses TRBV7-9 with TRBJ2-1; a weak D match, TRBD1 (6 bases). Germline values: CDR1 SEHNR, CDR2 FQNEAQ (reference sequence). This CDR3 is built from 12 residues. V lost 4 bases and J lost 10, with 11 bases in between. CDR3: CASSWDQGEQFF. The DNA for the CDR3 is TGTGCCAGCAGCTGGGACCAGGGGGAGCAGTTCTTC.

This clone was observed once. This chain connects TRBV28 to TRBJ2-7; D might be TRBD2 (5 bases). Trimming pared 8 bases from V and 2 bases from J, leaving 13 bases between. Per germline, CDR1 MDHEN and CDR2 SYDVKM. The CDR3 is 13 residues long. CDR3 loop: CASSKRTPYEQYF. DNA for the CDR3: TGTGCCAGCTCCAAGCGGACCCCCTACGAGCAGTACTTC.

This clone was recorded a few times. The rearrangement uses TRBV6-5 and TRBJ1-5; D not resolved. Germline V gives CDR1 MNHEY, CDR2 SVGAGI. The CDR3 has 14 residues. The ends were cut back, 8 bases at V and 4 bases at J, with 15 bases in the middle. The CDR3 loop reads CASSSGLSNQPQHF. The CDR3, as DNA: TGTGCCAGCTCCTCAGGCCTTTCGAATCAGCCCCAGCATTTT.

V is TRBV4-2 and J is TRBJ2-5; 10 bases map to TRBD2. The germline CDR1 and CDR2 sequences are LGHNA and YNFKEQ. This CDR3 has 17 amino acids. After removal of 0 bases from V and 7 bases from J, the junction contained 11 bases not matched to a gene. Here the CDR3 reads CASSQDPSYSGGGTQYF. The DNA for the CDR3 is TGTGCCAGCAGCCAAGATCCATCCTACAGCGGGGGGGGGACCCAGTACTTC.

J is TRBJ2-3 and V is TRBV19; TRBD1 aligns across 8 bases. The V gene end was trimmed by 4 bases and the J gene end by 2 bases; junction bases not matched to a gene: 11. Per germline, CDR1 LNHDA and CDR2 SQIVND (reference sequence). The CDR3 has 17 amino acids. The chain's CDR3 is CASSTLPRTGLTDTQYF. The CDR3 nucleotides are TGTGCCAGTAGTACCCTCCCTCGGACAGGGCTCACAGATACGCAGTATTTT.

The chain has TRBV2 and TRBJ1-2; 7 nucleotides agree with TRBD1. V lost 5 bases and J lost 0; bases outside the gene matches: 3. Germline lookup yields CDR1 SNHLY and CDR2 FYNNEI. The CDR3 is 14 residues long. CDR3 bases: TGTGCCAGCAGTCAGGGACAGTCTAACTATGGCTACACCTTC. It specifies CASSQGQSNYGYTF.

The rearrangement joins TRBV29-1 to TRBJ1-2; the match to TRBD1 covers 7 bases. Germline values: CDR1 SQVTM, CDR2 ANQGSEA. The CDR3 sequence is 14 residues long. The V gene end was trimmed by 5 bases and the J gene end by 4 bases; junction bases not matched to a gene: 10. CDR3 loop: CSVKNRQGTYGYTF. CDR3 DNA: TGCAGCGTTAAAAACAGACAGGGTACCTATGGCTACACCTTC.